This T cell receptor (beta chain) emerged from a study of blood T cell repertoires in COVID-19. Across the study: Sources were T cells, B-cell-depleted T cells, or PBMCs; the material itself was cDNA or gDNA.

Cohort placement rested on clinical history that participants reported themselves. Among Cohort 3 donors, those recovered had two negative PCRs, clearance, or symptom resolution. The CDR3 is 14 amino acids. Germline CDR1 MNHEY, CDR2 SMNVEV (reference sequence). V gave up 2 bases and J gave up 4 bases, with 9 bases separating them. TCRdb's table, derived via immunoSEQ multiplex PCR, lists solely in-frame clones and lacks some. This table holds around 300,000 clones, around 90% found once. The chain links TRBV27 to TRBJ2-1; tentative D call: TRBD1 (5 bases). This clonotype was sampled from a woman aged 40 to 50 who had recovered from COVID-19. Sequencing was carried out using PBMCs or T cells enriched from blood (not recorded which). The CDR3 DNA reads TGTGCCAGCAGTTTACAGGGCCCTTACAATGAGCAGTTCTTC. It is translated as CASSLQGPYNEQFF.